The rows below give T cell receptor beta chains drawn from one sample of a study of T cells in Graves' hyperthyroidism and ophthalmopathy. MiXCR was run by TCRdb on the multiplex PCR reads, yielding one entry per CDR3 protein. In the table there are about 560,000 distinct CDR3 sequences, over 15% of which are singletons. Sequenced material: blood. The receptors come from a woman between 18 and 29 years old with Graves' hyperthyroidism. Each CDR3 is given with its conserved first and last residue.

V,J,CDR3
TRBV12-3/TRBV12-4,TRBJ2-3,CASSFGQGPATDTQYF
TRBV12-3/TRBV12-4,TRBJ1-4,CASSNQQGYKDEKLFF
TRBV25-1,TRBJ1-1,CASSGGTGGLGTEAFF
TRBV5-1,TRBJ2-3,CASSDPHGDTQYF
TRBV18,TRBJ1-1,CASSPEQGREAFF
TRBV6-1,TRBJ2-5,CASTWGTRETQYF
TRBV10-3,TRBJ1-1,CASEGGGFGNTEAFF
TRBV15,TRBJ1-5,CATSRDWQALRGNQPQHF
TRBV24-1,TRBJ1-2,CATSDLFNYGYTF
TRBV20-1,TRBJ1-6,CSARDPGGGHNSPLHF
TRBV15,TRBJ1-5,CATSLDGTSNQPQHF
TRBV6-1,TRBJ2-1,CASSPTSGGAEEQFF
TRBV27,TRBJ2-1,CASSFSAELQFF
TRBV4-1,TRBJ1-2,CASSRRLPGKGYTF
TRBV2,TRBJ2-1,CASSADYPSYNEQFF
TRBV20-1,TRBJ2-7,CSARDPAASYEQYF
TRBV24-1,TRBJ2-3,CAVSGRGTDTQYF
TRBV7-8,TRBJ1-5,CASSTGGVYSNQPQHF
TRBV7-8,TRBJ1-2,CASSLGQGGSGYTF
TRBV24-1,TRBJ2-5,CATSREGPETQYF
TRBV2,TRBJ2-3,CASRSGTTHTDTQYF
TRBV6-1,TRBJ2-5,CASRSSGRAPETQYF
TRBV11-1,TRBJ2-6,CASSLGGTLGANVLTF
TRBV12-5,TRBJ2-5,CASGKQGVETQYF
TRBV5-1,TRBJ2-1,CASSFVSGAENNEQFF
TRBV20-1,TRBJ1-2,CSARGAGGPYGYTF
TRBV12-5,TRBJ1-2,CASGPDREGYGYTF
TRBV6-1,TRBJ2-1,CASSEVIWVNNEQFF
TRBV19,TRBJ2-1,CASTTPSGSLSEQFF
TRBV6-1,TRBJ1-5,CASSVPSGGRNQPQHF
TRBV5-1,TRBJ2-3,CASDTDLSTDTQYF
TRBV20-1,TRBJ1-2,CSAIRVWSGYTF
TRBV7-2,TRBJ1-6,CASSLVGRQLNSPLHF
TRBV18,TRBJ2-7,CASSPNPLAHEQYF
TRBV29-1,TRBJ2-1,CSAGQGQNGQFF
TRBV30,TRBJ2-3,CAWSVWGSIDTQYF
TRBV5-1,TRBJ1-1,CASSFGRGGTEAFF
TRBV11-2,TRBJ2-1,CASGTSTYNEQFF
TRBV7-9,TRBJ2-2,CASSSGLAGGQPNTGELFF
TRBV6-5,TRBJ2-3,CASSLGFSGSFTQYF
TRBV20-1,TRBJ2-5,CSATTAASFRGETQYF
TRBV12-3/TRBV12-4,TRBJ1-5,CASSSVQVNQPQHF
TRBV20-1,TRBJ2-7,CSAMASGDSYEQYF
TRBV20-1,TRBJ2-3,CSARDLISGGGTDTQYF
TRBV7-2,TRBJ2-5,CASSPVLAGSGETQYF
TRBV28,TRBJ2-7,CASSLFGAGGIYEQYF
TRBV7-2,TRBJ2-7,CASRSLDEQYF
TRBV2,TRBJ1-5,CASSEGREGLPQHF
TRBV29-1,TRBJ2-3,CSVALAGGNTDTQYF
TRBV28,TRBJ2-7,CASSFFGGYEQYF
TRBV29-1,TRBJ2-5,CSVGGLAGEETQYF
TRBV11-2,TRBJ2-1,CASSQDRGVVNEQFF
TRBV7-2,TRBJ2-1,CASSLVLAENEQFF
TRBV7-6,TRBJ2-3,CASSPTGYGSDTQYF
TRBV4-3,TRBJ1-2,CASSPSTGSGNYGYTF